A single sample gave rise to the 10 T cell receptor beta chains below, sequenced in a study of blood T cell repertoires in COVID-19. Assay used: immunoSEQ multiplex PCR; TCRdb lists only in-frame clones, some missing. This table holds approximately 40,000 clones, 87% found once. The sequenced material came from peripheral blood. These receptors all stem from a man aged 60-69 years with COVID-19, enrolled during active disease.

V and J are TRBV28 and TRBJ1-1; TRBD1 agrees at 9 bases. The CDR3 covers 15 residues. V was pared by 5 bases and J by 5 bases, with 9 bases of the junction left unmatched. Germline V gene lookup returns CDR1 MDHEN and CDR2 SYDVKM. The CDR3 loop reads CASSPHRTGDTEAFF. The CDR3 nucleotides are TGTGCCAGCAGTCCCCATCGGACAGGGGATACTGAAGCTTTCTTT. Drawing the rest from reference TRBV28 and TRBJ1-1, the complete variable domain is DVKVTQSSRYLVKRTGEKVFLECVQDMDHENMFWYRQDPGLGLRLIYFSYDVKMKEKGDIPEGYSVSREKKERFSLILESASTNQTSMYLCASSPHRTGDTEAFFGQGTRLTVV.

This CDR3 reads CASSHNPTSGPTDTQYF. In nucleotides, the CDR3 is TGTGCCAGCAGCCATAACCCGACTAGCGGCCCCACAGATACGCAGTATTTT. The chain couples TRBV7-9 to TRBJ2-3; TRBD2 aligns across 9 bases. The CDR3 loop spans 17 amino acids. J lost 2 bases, V lost 5 bases, and 11 bases had no gene match. Germline CDR1 and CDR2: SEHNR and FQNEAQ (reference sequence). The full variable domain, its missing parts supplied by reference TRBV7-9 and TRBJ2-3, is DTGVSQNPRHKITKRGQNVTFRCDPISEHNRLYWYRQTLGQGPEFLTYFQNEAQLEKSRLLSDRFSAERPKGSFSTLEIQRTEQGDSAMYLCASSHNPTSGPTDTQYFGPGTRLTVL.

This chain links TRBV7-9 with TRBJ1-2; 7 bases align to TRBD1. The CDR3 sequence is 17 residues long. Germline CDR1 and CDR2: SEHNR and FQNEAQ (reference sequence). V lost 5 bases to trimming and J lost 0 bases; unmatched junction nucleotides: 12. Written as DNA, the CDR3 is TGTGCCAGCAGCCCGCCTAAGGGGGCCGGAGCTAACTATGGCTACACCTTC. Protein product: CASSPPKGAGANYGYTF.

The chain has TRBV30 and TRBJ2-3; 10 nucleotides align to TRBD2. Trimming took 4 bases from V and 3 from J; bases not matched to a gene: 1. Germline V gene lookup returns CDR1 GTSNPN and CDR2 SVGIG (reference sequence). This CDR3 spans 13 amino acids. The CDR3 DNA follows: TGTGCCTGGATGACTAGCGGGACAGATACGCAGTATTTT. This encodes CAWMTSGTDTQYF.

This clone was detected only once. J is TRBJ1-3 and V is TRBV6-1, with D tentatively TRBD1 (6 bases). Trimming removed 1 base at V and 5 bases at J, with 9 bases between. Germline V CDR1 and CDR2: MNHNS, SASEGT. The CDR3 spans 14 residues. The CDR3 loop is CASSEGGGRNTIYF. As DNA, the CDR3 is TGTGCCAGCAGTGAAGGTGGGGGCCGAAACACCATATATTTT.

V usage is TRBV3-1 (or the pseudogene TRBV3-2) and J usage is TRBJ1-1, with D possibly TRBD1 on 6 matching bases. In germline, CDR1 is LGHDT, CDR2 YNNKEL (reference sequence). The CDR3 sequence is 12 residues long. V was shortened by 5 bases and J by 5 bases, with 9 bases between the two germline ends. The CDR3 DNA reads as TGTGCCAGCAGCTGGGGGCGTACTGAAGCTTTCTTT. It codes for CASSWGRTEAFF.

J is TRBJ1-5 and V is TRBV19; D is ambiguous. Trimming removed 5 bases from V and 1 base from J, with 15 bases in between. CDR3 size: 16 residues. From germline, CDR1 is LNHDA and CDR2 SQIVND (reference sequence). CDR3 bases: TGTGCCAGTAGTGTAACGGGGTTCCGGAGCAATCAGCCCCAGCATTTT. This gives the protein CASSVTGFRSNQPQHF.

Concerning this clone itself: Other DNA sequences in the sample encode the same CDR3. The chain couples TRBV30 to TRBJ1-5; D is undetermined. V was pared by 0 bases and J by 3 bases, with 6 bases between. The germline gives CDR1 GTSNPN, CDR2 SVGIG (reference sequence). This CDR3 is 13 amino acids long. The CDR3 region is CAWSVRDNQPQHF. The CDR3, as DNA: TGTGCCTGGAGTGTCCGGGACAATCAGCCCCAGCATTTT.

The V gene is TRBV30, the J gene TRBJ2-3; D is perhaps TRBD2 (6 bases). The CDR3 is made up of 15 amino acids. The V gene lost 2 bases and the J gene lost 4 bases, with 16 bases spanning the gap. Germline V gene data show CDR1 as GTSNPN and CDR2 as SVGIG (reference sequence). CDR3 region: CAWSSRVAEADTQYF. The CDR3 DNA sequence: TGTGCCTGGAGTTCAAGGGTAGCGGAAGCAGATACGCAGTATTTT.

The CDR3 loop reads CASSLGGLGHNEQFF. CDR3 DNA: TGCGCCAGCAGCTTGGGGGGACTAGGGCACAATGAGCAGTTCTTC. V gene TRBV5-1 combines with J gene TRBJ2-1, with TRBD2 matching 8 bases. The CDR3 has 15 amino acids. V shed 0 bases, J shed 5 bases, and the junction held 4 bases outside the gene matches. Germline CDR1 is SGHRS and CDR2 is YFSETQ.